The 21 T cell receptor beta chains reported below all come from one sample, sequenced in a study of blood T cells in healthy people across ages. Primed by a sample-barcoded 5' primer and a J-beta primer mix, a second PCR proceeded for roughly 6 to 12 cycles. TCRdb re-analysed the 5' RACE reads in MiXCR, keeping a single row per CDR3 protein. The sample holds almost 800,000 distinct CDR3 sequences; about 62% are singletons and the top ten take roughly 22%. The sequenced sample was blood. These receptor sequences come from a man aged 25 to 40 in good health.

The chain recombines TRBV7-2 with TRBJ2-5; 7 nucleotides agree with TRBD2. The J call may be mistaken, given a closer DNA end match to TRBJ2-7. The V gene's germline CDR1 is SGHTA and CDR2 FQGNSA. The CDR3 spans 15 residues. CDR3 in amino acids: CASSLWWEGQSEQYF. CDR3 DNA sequence: TGTGCCAGCAGCTTATGGTGGGAGGGCCAGAGCGAGCAGTACTTC.

J is TRBJ2-3 and V is TRBV3-1, with D maybe TRBD2 (6 bases). Trimming shortened V by 5 bases and J by 8 bases, and 17 bases separated the two germline ends. The germline V gene encodes CDR1 LGHDT and CDR2 YNNKEL (reference sequence). The CDR3 length is 14 residues. Here the CDR3 reads CASSSSFKEGTQYF. CDR3 bases: TGTGCCAGCAGCTCGAGCTTTAAGGAGGGTACGCAGTATTTT.

The rearrangement links TRBV20-1 to TRBJ2-4; D not resolved. The DNA matches TRBJ2-7 better at its end, which makes the J call doubtful. CDR3 length equals 13 residues. The germline gives CDR1 DFQATT, CDR2 SNEGSKA (reference sequence). As DNA, the CDR3 is TGCAGTGCGAGCCCGGTGGGATCCTACGAGCAGTACTTC. Amino acids: CSASPVGSYEQYF.

V and J are TRBV5-1 and TRBJ1-2; 10 positions agree with TRBD1. The J segment lost 4 bases and the V segment lost 0 bases, leaving 9 bases of the junction unmatched. In germline, CDR1 is SGHRS, CDR2 YFSETQ. The CDR3 is made up of 17 amino acids. The CDR3 loop reads CASSLEPPGQGSYGYTF. The CDR3 DNA reads TGCGCCAGCAGCTTGGAGCCGCCGGGACAGGGGAGCTATGGCTACACCTTC.

This clonotype was found many times. The chain couples TRBV5-1 to TRBJ2-6; D ambiguous. This CDR3 region has 15 residues. The ends were cut back, 0 bases at V and 1 base at J, with 5 bases in the middle. Germline CDR1 SGHRS, CDR2 YFSETQ. DNA of the CDR3: TGCGCCAGCAGCTTGGCGGGTTCTGGGGCCAACGTCCTGACTTTC. This encodes CASSLAGSGANVLTF.

The chain has TRBV20-1 and TRBJ2-7; 7 bases are shared with TRBD1. The CDR3 is 12 amino acids. The V and J ends lost 6 bases and 4 bases, in that order; junction bases with no gene match: 6. CDR1 and CDR2 (germline): DFQATT, SNEGSKA (reference sequence). The CDR3 protein is CSADRQGYEQYF. The CDR3 region has the DNA TGCAGTGCCGATCGACAGGGTTACGAGCAGTACTTC.

The V and J genes are TRBV7-9 and TRBJ2-7, with D possibly being TRBD2 (5 bases). Trimming pared 4 bases from V and 5 bases from J, leaving 9 bases between. The CDR3 has 12 residues. Germline V CDR1 and CDR2: SEHNR, FQNEAQ (reference sequence). The CDR3: CASSSRADEQYF. In DNA, the CDR3 is TGTGCCAGCAGCTCGAGAGCGGACGAGCAGTACTTC.

V gene TRBV13 combines with J gene TRBJ2-1; D is perhaps TRBD2 (5 bases). The CDR3 loop spans 16 amino acids. Germline V gives CDR1 PRHDT, CDR2 FYEKMQ (reference sequence). V lost 4 bases and J 0 bases, leaving 13 bases between the germline ends. CDR3 DNA sequence: TGTGCCAGCAGCTCGAGCGGAGAGAGCTCCTACAATGAGCAGTTCTTC. Its translation: CASSSSGESSYNEQFF.

This sequence joins TRBV7-6 and TRBJ2-5; 8 bases are a match to TRBD2. Unmatched junction bases numbered 10, after V lost 5 bases and J lost 5 bases. The CDR3 length is 15 residues. Germline lookup yields CDR1 SGHVS and CDR2 FNYEAQ. The CDR3 nucleotides are TGTGCCAGCAGCGTAACCGGGACTAGTAGGGAGACCCAGTACTTC. Translation: CASSVTGTSRETQYF.

A few counts support this clonotype. This chain uses TRBV7-9 with TRBJ1-2; no reliable D call. The CDR3 is made up of 12 amino acids. V lost 5 bases and J lost 5, with 9 bases in between. Germline lookup yields CDR1 SEHNR and CDR2 FQNEAQ (reference sequence). The CDR3 nucleotides read TGTGCCAGCAGCAATCAGGATTATGGCTACACCTTC. This encodes CASSNQDYGYTF.

The chain employs TRBV14 and TRBJ2-7, with 7 bases aligning to TRBD2. With the DNA end fitting TRBJ2-5 better, the J assignment may be wrong. Germline loops: CDR1 SGHDN, CDR2 FVKESK. CDR3 length equals 15 residues. CDR3 sequence reads: CASSQDRLATGTQYF. In DNA, the CDR3 is TGTGCCAGCAGCCAAGATCGACTAGCCACGGGGACCCAGTACTTC.

V gene TRBV12-3 or TRBV12-4 combines with J gene TRBJ1-1; D is unresolved. Trimming took off 4 bases at V and 1 base at J, with 7 bases between the two ends. The CDR3 runs 13 residues. The DNA for the CDR3 is TGTGCCAGCAGTTACATGGCGAACACTGAAGCTTTCTTT. It is translated as CASSYMANTEAFF.

V gene TRBV6-1 combines with J gene TRBJ2-1, with a possible D match to TRBD2 (5 bases). V was trimmed by 6 bases and J by 5 bases, leaving 14 bases between them. From germline, CDR1 is MNHNS and CDR2 SASEGT. The CDR3 is 14 amino acids. The CDR3 DNA is TGTGCCAGCAGCCCCCTCTGGACTGACAATGAGCAGTTCTTC. Protein product: CASSPLWTDNEQFF.

The sample holds a few counts of this clonotype. The chain recombines TRBV11-2 with TRBJ2-7; D remains unclear. The CDR3 consists of 13 residues. V was trimmed by 1 base and J by 6 bases, leaving 10 bases between them. Germline CDR1 and CDR2: SGHAT and FQNNGV. CDR3 amino acids: CASSLGSVSEQYF. In nucleotides, the CDR3 is TGTGCCAGCAGCTTAGGATCTGTTTCCGAGCAGTACTTC.

The rearrangement links TRBV5-1 to TRBJ1-6; 7 positions agree with TRBD1. Germline V gives CDR1 SGHRS, CDR2 YFSETQ. The CDR3 runs 16 residues. V trimming: 2 bases; J trimming: 8 bases; junction bases outside the gene matches: 10. This CDR3 reads CASSFRQGPGDSPLHF. CDR3 nucleotides: TGCGCCAGCAGCTTCCGACAGGGTCCGGGGGATTCACCCCTCCACTTT.

Ten or more counts support this clonotype. The rearrangement links TRBV7-2 to TRBJ2-3; D is uncertain. The CDR3 totals 13 residues. Per the germline V gene, CDR1 is SGHTA and CDR2 is FQGNSA. The ends were cut back, 3 bases at V and 3 bases at J, with 7 bases in the middle. CDR3 amino acids: CASSFATTDTQYF. The CDR3 DNA follows: TGTGCCAGCAGCTTTGCCACAACAGATACGCAGTATTTT.

At least ten counts were recorded for this clonotype. J is TRBJ2-7 and V is TRBV20-1; possibly TRBD2 for D (7 bases). This CDR3 contains 14 residues. V lost 3 bases to trimming and J lost 3 bases, with 15 bases between them. Germline CDR1 and CDR2: DFQATT and SNEGSKA (reference sequence). For the CDR3, the DNA is TGCAGTGCTAGGCGAGGGGGGGAGGACTACGAGCAGTACTTC. It codes for CSARRGGEDYEQYF.

DNA for the CDR3: TGTGCCATCACCGGGACTAGCGGGGGTTACAATGAGCAGTTCTTC. Its protein product is CAITGTSGGYNEQFF. This sequence joins TRBV10-3 and TRBJ2-1, with 14 positions matching TRBD2. V lost 7 bases and J lost 4; bases outside the gene matches: 3. Germline V gives CDR1 ENHRY, CDR2 SYGVKD. The CDR3 sequence is 15 residues long.

The chain recombines TRBV7-8 with TRBJ2-1; D perhaps matches TRBD2 (6 bases). The ends were cut back, 5 bases at V and 8 bases at J, with 13 bases in the middle. CDR1 is SGHVS and CDR2 is FQNEAQ in the germline V gene. The CDR3 runs 13 residues. DNA for the CDR3: TGTGCCAGCAGCCCGTTCCGGAGGGATGAGCAGTTCTTC. This codes for CASSPFRRDEQFF.

This clonotype has at least ten counts. The chain links TRBV7-2 to TRBJ2-5; D is unclear. V shed 5 bases and J shed 0 bases, with 13 bases lying between them. Germline V gene data show CDR1 as SGHTA and CDR2 as FQGNSA. The CDR3 has 15 residues. CDR3 DNA sequence: TGTGCCAGCAGCCCCGTCGATGGTCACCAAGAGACCCAGTACTTC. Translated: CASSPVDGHQETQYF.

This clonotype was detected only a few times. V gene TRBV27 combines with J gene TRBJ2-5; tentatively, D is TRBD2 (5 bases). The CDR3 has 13 residues. From germline, CDR1 is MNHEY and CDR2 SMNVEV (reference sequence). V lost 7 bases, J lost 5 bases, and 14 bases lay in between. CDR3 amino acids: CASKAGVGETQYF. CDR3 coding DNA: TGTGCCAGCAAGGCGGGCGTCGGGGAGACCCAGTACTTC.